The present T cell receptor beta chain was sequenced within a study of beta chain features in type 1 diabetes. Study-level background: Age, gender and cell yields were similar between patients and healthy donors. Study-level results: Across all four CD4+ subsets, people with type 1 diabetes showed modestly shorter TCRB CDR3s.

Regarding this clone: The target antigen is unknown.

Expressed TCRB transcripts were sequenced because the isolated RNA had all been reverse transcribed beforehand. This table comes from immunoSEQ multiplex PCR, and its TCRdb copy is limited to in-frame clones, with some not included. The data show about 280,000 clones, 15% seen once. Germline V gene sequence: CDR1 SGHDT, CDR2 YYEEEE. The CDR3 spans 16 residues. V trimming: 0 bases; J trimming: 5 bases; junction bases outside the gene matches: 9. Sequenced sample: naive CD4+ T cells from blood. The source of this sequence is a man between 18 and 29 years old with type 1 diabetes. The V call is TRBV5-6, the J call TRBJ2-3; TRBD2 matches 7 bases. CDR3 DNA: TGTGCCAGCAGCTTGGGTCCTAGCGGCACAGGAGATACGCAGTATTTT. Translation gives CASSLGPSGTGDTQYF. The variable domain in full, completed from reference TRBV5-6 and TRBJ2-3, reads DAGVTQSPTHLIKTRGQQVTLRCSPKSGHDTVSWYQQALGQGPQFIFQYYEEEERQRGNFPDRFSGHQFPNYSSELNVNALLLGDSALYLCASSLGPSGTGDTQYFGPGTRLTVL.